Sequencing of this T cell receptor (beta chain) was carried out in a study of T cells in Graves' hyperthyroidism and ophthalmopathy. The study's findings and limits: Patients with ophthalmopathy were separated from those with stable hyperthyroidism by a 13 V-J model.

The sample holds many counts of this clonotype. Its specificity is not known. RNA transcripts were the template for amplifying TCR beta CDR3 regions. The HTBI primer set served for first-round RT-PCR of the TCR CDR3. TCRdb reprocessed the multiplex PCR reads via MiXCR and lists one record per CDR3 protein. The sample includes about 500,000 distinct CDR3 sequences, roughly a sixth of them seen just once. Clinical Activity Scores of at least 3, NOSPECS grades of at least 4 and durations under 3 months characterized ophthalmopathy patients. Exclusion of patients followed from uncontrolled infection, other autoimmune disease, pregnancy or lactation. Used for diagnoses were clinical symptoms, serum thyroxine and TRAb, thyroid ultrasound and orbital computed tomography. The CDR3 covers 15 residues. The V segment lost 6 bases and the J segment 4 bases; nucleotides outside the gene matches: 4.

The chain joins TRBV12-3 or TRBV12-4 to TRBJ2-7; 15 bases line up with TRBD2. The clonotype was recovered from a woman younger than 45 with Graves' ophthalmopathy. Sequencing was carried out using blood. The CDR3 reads CASSGLAGGTYEQYF. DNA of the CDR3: TGTGCCAGCAGCGGACTAGCGGGAGGGACGTACGAGCAGTACTTC.